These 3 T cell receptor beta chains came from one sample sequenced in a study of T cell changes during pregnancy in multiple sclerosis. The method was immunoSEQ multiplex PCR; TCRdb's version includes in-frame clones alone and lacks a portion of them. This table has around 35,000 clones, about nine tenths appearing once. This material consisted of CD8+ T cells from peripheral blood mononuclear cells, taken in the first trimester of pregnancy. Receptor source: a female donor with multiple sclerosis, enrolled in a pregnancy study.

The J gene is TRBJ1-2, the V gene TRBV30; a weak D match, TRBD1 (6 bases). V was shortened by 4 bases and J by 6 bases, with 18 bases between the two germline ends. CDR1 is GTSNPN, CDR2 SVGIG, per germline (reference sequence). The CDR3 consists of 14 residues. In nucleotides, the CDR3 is TGTGCCTGGACCAAGTCCCTAGGGGGTGATGGCTACACCTTC. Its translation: CAWTKSLGGDGYTF. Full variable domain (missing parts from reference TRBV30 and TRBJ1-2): SQTIHQWPATLVQPVGSPLSLECTVEGTSNPNLYWYRQAAGRGLQLLFYSVGIGQISSEVPQNLSASRPQDRQFILSSKKLLLSDSGFYLCAWTKSLGGDGYTFGSGTRLTVV.

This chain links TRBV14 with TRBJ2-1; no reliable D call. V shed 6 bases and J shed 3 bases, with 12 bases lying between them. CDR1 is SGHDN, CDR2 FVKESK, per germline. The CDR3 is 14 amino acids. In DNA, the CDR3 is TGTGCCAGCAGTTTCGCCCAGGTCTACAATGAGCAGTTCTTC. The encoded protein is CASSFAQVYNEQFF.

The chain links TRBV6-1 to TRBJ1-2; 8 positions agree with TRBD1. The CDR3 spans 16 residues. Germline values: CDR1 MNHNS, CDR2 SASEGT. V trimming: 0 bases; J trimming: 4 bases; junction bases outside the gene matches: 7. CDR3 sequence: CASSEAPGQAAYGYTF. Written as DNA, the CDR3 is TGTGCCAGCAGTGAAGCTCCGGGACAGGCCGCCTATGGCTACACCTTC.